Listed here is a single T cell receptor beta chain. What it recognizes is unknown. Both 60 Vbeta primers and 13 Jbeta primers went into the PCR. Clones were read by immunoSEQ multiplex PCR, and TCRdb kept only the in-frame ones, dropping some. The table records some 150,000 clones, 60% to 85% of them present only once. This sample was taken from a study of cytomegalovirus exposure and HLA in healthy donors. Study-wide findings and caveats: Being productive about 87% or about 30% of the time was typical of most TCR beta V segments in an earlier analysis.

This CDR3 region has 15 residues. V was pared by 0 bases and J by 7 bases, with 12 bases between. The germline V gene encodes CDR1 MNHNY and CDR2 SVGAGI (reference sequence). Sequencing was performed on PBMCs. The rearrangement joins TRBV6-6 to TRBJ1-4; unclear D gene. The receptor was isolated from a man aged 25 to 40 in good health and CMV-seronegative. CDR3 protein: CASSYSSGRPEKLFF. The DNA for the CDR3 is TGTGCCAGCAGTTACTCGAGCGGCAGGCCTGAAAAACTGTTTTTT.